This is a list of T cell receptor beta chains from one sample in a study of blood T cell repertoires in COVID-19. TCRdb's copy holds only in-frame clones and misses some; the assay was immunoSEQ multiplex PCR. The sample records about 88,000 clones, around 90% being singletons. The sequenced sample consisted of peripheral blood. These receptors all stem from a male donor with acute or convalescent COVID-19. Each CDR3 is given with its conserved first and last residue. The D gene is left open where the match is weak. For some rows the clone size is stated as once, few or many, or as a class when expanded; others skip it.

J gene | D gene | clone size | V gene | CDR3 length | CDR3 protein | CDR3 DNA
TRBJ1-2 | . | . | TRBV29-1 | 15 | CSVDELVGGNYGYTF | TGCAGCGTTGACGAGCTCGTCGGCGGGAACTATGGCTACACCTTC
TRBJ2-5 | . | . | TRBV6-5 | 13 | CASSSDRRETQYF | TGTGCCAGCAGTTCCGACCGGAGGGAGACCCAGTACTTC
TRBJ1-6 | TRBD1 | . | TRBV3-1/TRBV3-2 | 14 | CASSPGTGSSPLHF | TGTGCCAGCAGCCCCGGGACAGGAAGTTCACCCCTCCACTTT
TRBJ2-1 | . | . | TRBV5-1 | 14 | CASSWGDSYNEQFF | TGCGCCAGCAGCTGGGGGGACAGTTACAATGAGCAGTTCTTC
TRBJ1-4 | . | . | TRBV7-2 | 15 | CASSPPHATNEKLFF | TGTGCCAGCAGCCCCCCCCATGCAACTAATGAAAAACTGTTTTTT
TRBJ2-7 | TRBD1 | . | TRBV5-4 | 14 | CASSDRTGHNEQYF | TGTGCCAGCAGCGATCGGACAGGGCATAACGAGCAGTACTTC
TRBJ2-2 | . | . | TRBV12-3/TRBV12-4 | 13 | CASSAPLGPGLFF | TGTGCCAGCAGTGCCCCCCTTGGCCCAGGACTGTTTTTT
TRBJ1-1 | . | once | TRBV28 | 12 | CASISGSTEAFF | TGTGCCAGCATCTCGGGATCCACTGAAGCTTTCTTT
TRBJ1-1 | TRBD1 | . | TRBV5-1 | 16 | CASSMTGGRWNTEAFF | TGCGCCAGCAGCATGACAGGGGGCCGGTGGAACACTGAAGCTTTCTTT
TRBJ1-6 | . | . | TRBV18 | 15 | CASSPLAGRNSPLHF | TGTGCCAGCTCACCACTCGCAGGGAGGAATTCACCCCTCCACTTT
TRBJ1-5 | TRBD1 | . | TRBV6-1 | 16 | CASSDPRQGAGQPQHF | TGTGCCAGCAGTGATCCCCGACAGGGGGCGGGTCAGCCCCAGCATTTT
TRBJ1-5 | TRBD1 | . | TRBV6-5 | 15 | CASRKTGGGNQPQHF | TGTGCCAGCAGAAAAACAGGGGGAGGCAATCAGCCCCAGCATTTT
TRBJ2-1 | . | . | TRBV6-1 | 18 | CASSEASRADSVGGEQFF | TGTGCCAGCAGTGAAGCTTCGCGAGCGGACTCGGTGGGCGGTGAGCAGTTCTTC
TRBJ2-5 | . | . | TRBV29-1 | 15 | CSVEEGGAGGETQYF | TGCAGCGTTGAAGAGGGGGGGGCCGGTGGAGAGACCCAGTACTTC
TRBJ2-7 | TRBD1 | . | TRBV7-6 | 17 | CASSFGTALKDSYEQYF | TGTGCCAGCAGCTTCGGGACAGCGTTGAAGGACTCCTACGAGCAGTACTTC
TRBJ1-1 | . | . | TRBV11-2 | 18 | CASSRNLQWPRDTGEAFF | TGTGCCAGCAGCCGGAACCTACAGTGGCCAAGGGACACTGGTGAAGCTTTCTTT
TRBJ2-1 | . | . | TRBV5-1 | 15 | CASSLDWGRVNEQFF | TGCGCCAGCAGCTTGGATTGGGGCCGGGTCAATGAGCAGTTCTTC
TRBJ2-7 | . | . | TRBV5-1 | 12 | CASSFDRYEQYF | TGCGCCAGCAGCTTTGACAGATACGAGCAGTACTTC
TRBJ1-2 | TRBD1 | . | TRBV28 | 12 | CASSGQDYGYTF | TGTGCCAGCAGTGGACAGGACTATGGCTACACCTTC
TRBJ2-1 | TRBD2 | . | TRBV5-1 | 15 | CASSSGLAGWVEQFF | TGCGCCAGCAGCTCGGGACTAGCGGGGTGGGTAGAGCAGTTCTTC
TRBJ2-1 | TRBD1 | . | TRBV5-1 | 15 | CASSPPGTANNEQFF | TGCGCCAGCAGCCCGCCCGGGACAGCAAACAATGAGCAGTTCTTC
TRBJ1-2 | TRBD1 | . | TRBV10-3 | 18 | CAISELGQGASVFYGYTF | TGTGCCATCAGTGAGTTAGGACAGGGGGCATCGGTTTTTTATGGCTACACCTTC
TRBJ2-7 | TRBD1 | once | TRBV29-1 | 12 | CSVIQGSSEQYF | TGCAGCGTCATACAGGGGAGCTCCGAGCAGTACTTC
TRBJ2-5 | TRBD1 | . | TRBV6-2/TRBV6-3 | 15 | CASSYRLDRGETQYF | TGTGCCAGCAGTTACCGCCTGGACAGGGGAGAGACCCAGTACTTC
TRBJ1-1 | . | . | TRBV19 | 15 | CASSIDQGLGAEAFF | TGTGCCAGTAGTATCGACCAGGGGCTCGGGGCTGAAGCTTTCTTT
TRBJ1-4 | TRBD1 | . | TRBV5-1 | 14 | CASSLGQGDEKLFF | TGCGCCAGCAGCTTGGGACAGGGAGATGAAAAACTGTTTTTT
TRBJ1-1 | TRBD1 | . | TRBV18 | 13 | CASSPDRVPEAFF | TGTGCCAGCTCACCGGACAGGGTCCCTGAAGCTTTCTTT
TRBJ1-5 | . | few | TRBV28 | 15 | CASNPGTLSNQPQHF | TGTGCCAGCAATCCAGGGACTCTGAGCAATCAGCCCCAGCATTTT
TRBJ2-1 | TRBD1 | once | TRBV30 | 14 | CAWSPGQGANEQFF | TGTGCCTGGAGTCCGGGACAGGGTGCCAATGAGCAGTTCTTC
TRBJ2-7 | . | . | TRBV6-5 | 14 | CASGGGTFSYEQYF | TGTGCCAGCGGGGGTGGGACATTCTCCTACGAGCAGTACTTC
TRBJ2-3 | . | once | TRBV30 | 12 | CAWSARRDTQYF | TGTGCCTGGAGTGCGAGGAGAGATACGCAGTATTTT
TRBJ2-5 | . | . | TRBV18 | 14 | CASSPRLEVETQYF | TGTGCCAGCTCACCTCGACTAGAGGTGGAGACCCAGTACTTC
TRBJ2-1 | . | . | TRBV12-3/TRBV12-4 | 13 | CASSLGQYNEQFF | TGTGCCAGCAGTTTAGGCCAGTACAATGAGCAGTTCTTC
TRBJ1-1 | . | . | TRBV29-1 | 14 | CSVGVLGGTTEAFF | TGCAGCGTCGGCGTACTGGGGGGTACAACTGAAGCTTTCTTT
TRBJ1-6 | TRBD1 | . | TRBV5-1 | 15 | CASSLTGTVNSPLHF | TGCGCCAGCAGCTTAACCGGGACAGTAAATTCACCCCTCCACTTT
TRBJ1-5 | TRBD1 | . | TRBV19 | 17 | CASSIRQGIGNNQPQHF | TGTGCCAGTAGTATTAGACAGGGCATAGGGAACAATCAGCCCCAGCATTTT
TRBJ2-7 | . | . | TRBV2 | 15 | CASSELGAEAREQYF | TGTGCCAGCAGTGAATTAGGGGCAGAAGCGCGGGAGCAGTACTTC